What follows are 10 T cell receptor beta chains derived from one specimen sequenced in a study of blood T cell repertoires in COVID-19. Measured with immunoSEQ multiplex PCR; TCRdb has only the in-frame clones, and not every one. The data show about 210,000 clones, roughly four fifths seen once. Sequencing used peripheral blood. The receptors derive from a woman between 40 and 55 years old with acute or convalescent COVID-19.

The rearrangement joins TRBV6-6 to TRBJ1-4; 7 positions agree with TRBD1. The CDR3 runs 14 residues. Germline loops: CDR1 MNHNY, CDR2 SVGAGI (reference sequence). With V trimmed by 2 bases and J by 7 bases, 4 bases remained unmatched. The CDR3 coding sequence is TGTGCCAGCAGTTACCGACAGGGCATTGAAAAACTGTTTTTT. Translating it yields CASSYRQGIEKLFF.

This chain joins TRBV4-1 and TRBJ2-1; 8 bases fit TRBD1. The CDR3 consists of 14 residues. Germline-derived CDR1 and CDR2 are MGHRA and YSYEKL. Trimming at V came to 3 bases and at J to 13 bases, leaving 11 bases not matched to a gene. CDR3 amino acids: CASSHEVTGDLQFF. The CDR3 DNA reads TGCGCCAGCAGCCACGAGGTGACAGGGGATTTACAGTTCTTC.

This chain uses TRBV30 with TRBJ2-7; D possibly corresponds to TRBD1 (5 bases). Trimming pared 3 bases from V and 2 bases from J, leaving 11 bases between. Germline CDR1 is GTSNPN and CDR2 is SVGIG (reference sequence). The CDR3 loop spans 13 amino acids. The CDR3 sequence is CAWSGRVPYEQYF. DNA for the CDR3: TGTGCCTGGAGCGGCAGGGTGCCCTACGAGCAGTACTTC.

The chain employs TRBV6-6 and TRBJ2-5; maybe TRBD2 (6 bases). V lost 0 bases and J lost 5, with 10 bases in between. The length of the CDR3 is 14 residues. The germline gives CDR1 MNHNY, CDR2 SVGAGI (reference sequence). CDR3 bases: TGTGCCAGCAGTTACTCCGGCCGGGGGGAGACCCAGTACTTC. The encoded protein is CASSYSGRGETQYF.

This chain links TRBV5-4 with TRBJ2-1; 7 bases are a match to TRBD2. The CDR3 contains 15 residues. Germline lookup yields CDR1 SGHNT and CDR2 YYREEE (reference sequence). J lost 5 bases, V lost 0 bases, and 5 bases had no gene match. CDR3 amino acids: CASSLVTGGDNEQFF. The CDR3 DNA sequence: TGTGCCAGCAGCTTGGTCACGGGAGGAGACAATGAGCAGTTCTTC.

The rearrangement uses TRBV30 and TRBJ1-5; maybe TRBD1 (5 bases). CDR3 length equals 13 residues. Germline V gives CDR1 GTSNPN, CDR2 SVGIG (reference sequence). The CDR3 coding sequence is TGTCGGGGGTTGGGTGGGGGTTCTCAGCCCCAGCATTTT. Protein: CRGLGGGSQPQHF. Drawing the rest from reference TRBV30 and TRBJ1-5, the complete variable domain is SQTIHQWPATLVQPVGSPLSLECTVEGTSNPNLYWYRQAAGRGLQLLFYSVGIGQISSEVPQNLSASRPQDRQFILSSKKLLLSDSGFYLCRGLGGGSQPQHFGDGTRLSIL.

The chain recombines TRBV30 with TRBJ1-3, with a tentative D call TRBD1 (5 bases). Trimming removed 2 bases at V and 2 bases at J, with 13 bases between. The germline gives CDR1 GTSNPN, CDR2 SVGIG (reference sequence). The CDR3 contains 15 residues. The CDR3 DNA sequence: TGTGCCTGGAGTTCTACAGGAATTCCTGGAAACACCATATATTTT. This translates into CAWSSTGIPGNTIYF. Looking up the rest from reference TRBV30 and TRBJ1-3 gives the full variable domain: SQTIHQWPATLVQPVGSPLSLECTVEGTSNPNLYWYRQAAGRGLQLLFYSVGIGQISSEVPQNLSASRPQDRQFILSSKKLLLSDSGFYLCAWSSTGIPGNTIYFGEGSWLTVV.

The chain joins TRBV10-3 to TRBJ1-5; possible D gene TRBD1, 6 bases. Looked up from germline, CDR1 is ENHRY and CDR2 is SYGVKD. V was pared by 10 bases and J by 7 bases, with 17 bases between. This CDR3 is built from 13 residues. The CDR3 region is CATQGQIDQPQHF. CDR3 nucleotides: TGTGCCACCCAGGGGCAGATCGACCAGCCCCAGCATTTT.

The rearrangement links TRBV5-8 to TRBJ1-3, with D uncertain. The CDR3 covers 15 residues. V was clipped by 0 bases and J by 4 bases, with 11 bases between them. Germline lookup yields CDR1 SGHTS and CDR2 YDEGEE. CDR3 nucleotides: TGTGCCAGCAGCTTGGGGGCGACGGGAGGAAACACCATATATTTT. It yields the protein CASSLGATGGNTIYF.

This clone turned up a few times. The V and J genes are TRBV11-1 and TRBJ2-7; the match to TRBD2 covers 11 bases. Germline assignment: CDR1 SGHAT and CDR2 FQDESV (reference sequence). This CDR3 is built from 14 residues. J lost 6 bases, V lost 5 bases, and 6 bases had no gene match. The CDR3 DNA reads TGTGCCAGCAGCGCTAGCGGGGGGTCGGGCGAGCAGTACTTC. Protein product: CASSASGGSGEQYF.